This entry features one T cell receptor (beta chain) sequence. Its antigen is not known. Second-dose intervals near 4 or 12 weeks were combined. The source of the sample is a study of T cell responses to AZD1222 COVID-19 vaccine. The study, taken as a whole, reports: Possibly, clonal diversity was underestimated; donors were largely white British and included more females.

Method: immunoSEQ multiplex PCR; TCRdb's copy keeps in-frame clones and lacks some. The sample shows 90,000 to 95,000 clones, 85% to 90% of them seen only once. The source was peripheral blood, collected 28 days after the second AZD1222 dose. The source of this sequence is an adult who received the AZD1222 COVID-19 vaccine.

The CDR3 DNA is TGTGCCAGCAGTTATCCCGGGGGATATGGCTACACCTTC. It yields the protein CASSYPGGYGYTF. The chain has TRBV6-5 and TRBJ1-2, with D possibly being TRBD1 (5 bases). The CDR3 length is 13 residues. Per germline, CDR1 MNHEY and CDR2 SVGAGI. Trimming removed 3 bases at V and 5 bases at J, with 10 bases between.